The present T cell receptor beta chain was sequenced within a study of graft-versus-host responses after intestinal transplantation. For this clone: Its antigen is undetermined.

Here immunoSEQ multiplex PCR was the method, and the copy in TCRdb shows in-frame clones only, minus some. The repertoire includes more than 60,000 clones, about 92% of them detected once, and 1.3% sits in the top ten. The CDR3 covers 15 residues. CDR1 is SGHRS and CDR2 is YFSETQ in the germline V gene. With 0 bases clipped from V and 7 bases from J, the junction kept 5 bases outside the gene matches. The source material was unstimulated CD8+ T cells sorted from spleen or lymph node cells, sampled before intestinal transplant. This TCR was sampled from a human donor who received an intestinal transplant. The gene calls are TRBV5-1 and TRBJ2-1; 9 bases map to TRBD2. In nucleotides, the CDR3 is TGCGCCAGCAGCTTGGGTAGCGGGGGTTTAAATGAGCAGTTCTTC. Translating it yields CASSLGSGGLNEQFF. Full variable domain (remainder filled in from reference TRBV5-1 and TRBJ2-1): KAGVTQTPRYLIKTRGQQVTLSCSPISGHRSVSWYQQTPGQGLQFLFEYFSETQRNKGNFPGRFSGRQFSNSRSEMNVSTLELGDSALYLCASSLGSGGLNEQFFGPGTRLTVL.